Presented here are 5 T cell receptor beta chains from one specimen sequenced in a study of identical twins. TCRdb independently ran MiXCR on the 5' RACE reads; one entry per CDR3 protein. This sample carries roughly 500,000 distinct CDR3 sequences, less than 25% of them seen once, and the ten largest clones take around 1%. The sample was also linked to a second study, of T cells expressing NK-cell markers.

The specimen was CD4+ T cells sorted from blood. The source is a woman between 18 and 30 years old in good health.

This rearrangement joins TRBV20-1 to TRBJ1-1; D gene ambiguous. The V gene's germline CDR1 is DFQATT and CDR2 SNEGSKA (reference sequence). This CDR3 is 14 amino acids long. V lost 0 bases and J lost 11, with 19 bases in between. The CDR3 spells CSARDRRGQADAFF. For the CDR3, the DNA is TGCAGTGCTAGAGATCGTCGGGGTCAAGCAGACGCTTTCTTT.

The chain joins TRBV20-1 to TRBJ2-3, with 8 bases fitting TRBD2. The ends lost 6 bases at V and 0 bases at J; junction bases unmatched: 5. Germline values: CDR1 DFQATT, CDR2 SNEGSKA (reference sequence). CDR3 length: 14 amino acids. CDR3 protein: CSASGLASTDTQYF. The CDR3 region has the DNA TGCAGTGCCTCTGGACTAGCTAGCACAGATACGCAGTATTTT.

This chain links TRBV6-1 with TRBJ2-5; 9 positions agree with TRBD2. Germline CDR1 and CDR2: MNHNS and SASEGT. This CDR3 spans 17 amino acids. After removal of 7 bases from V and 2 bases from J, the junction contained 14 bases not matched to a gene. The CDR3 sequence is CASTQMASGAYQETQYF. The CDR3 DNA sequence: TGTGCCAGCACCCAGATGGCTAGCGGGGCATATCAAGAGACCCAGTACTTC.

The V and J genes are TRBV7-3 and TRBJ2-1; 10 positions match TRBD1. This CDR3 region has 17 residues. Germline V gene sequence: CDR1 SGHTA, CDR2 FQGTGA. Unmatched junction bases numbered 10, after V lost 3 bases and J lost 5 bases. The DNA for the CDR3 is TGTGCCAGCAGCTTGACGCCTAGGGACAGGGGAAACAATGAGCAGTTCTTC. Translated, it gives CASSLTPRDRGNNEQFF.

The chain has TRBV19 and TRBJ1-5; no clear D gene. V was trimmed by 2 bases and J by 4 bases, leaving 12 bases between them. This CDR3 is 15 amino acids long. Germline CDR1 reads LNHDA; CDR2 reads SQIVND (reference sequence). Here the CDR3 reads CASSITPTRNQPQHF. Written as DNA, the CDR3 is TGTGCCAGTAGTATAACCCCCACACGAAATCAGCCCCAGCATTTT.